Sequencing of this TCR beta chain was carried out in a study of blood T cells in healthy people across ages. This clonotype came up a few times. Through a sample-barcoded 5' primer and a J-beta primer mix, a second PCR was run for roughly 6 to 11 cycles. TCRdb re-derived calls from the 5' RACE reads in MiXCR, one entry per CDR3 protein. The repertoire consists of some 1.7 million distinct CDR3 sequences, with approximately 28% occurring once and the leading ten covering 7.7%. This CDR3 spans 16 amino acids. V lost 5 bases, J lost 7 bases, and 13 bases stayed unmatched. The sequencing sample was made of blood. This TCR was sampled from a woman in her twenties or thirties in good health. This chain connects TRBV12-3 or TRBV12-4 to TRBJ2-3; 9 positions match TRBD2. CDR3 amino acids: CASSPRLAVGLNTQYF. Here the CDR3 DNA reads TGTGCCAGCAGTCCACGACTAGCGGTAGGATTAAATACGCAGTATTTT.